These T cell receptor beta chains were read from a single sample in a study of T cell responses to AZD1222 COVID-19 vaccine. Clones were sequenced by immunoSEQ multiplex PCR, and TCRdb holds only the in-frame ones, with some missing. The sample has about 100,000 clones; around 90% are singletons. Sequenced material: peripheral blood, taken on day 0 of AZD1222 vaccination. Receptors originate from an adult in good health. Each CDR3 is given with its conserved first and last residue. A D gene is named only where the DNA matches it firmly. A row's size may be missing; if present it is once, few, many or a size class.

D gene: .
V gene: TRBV3-1/TRBV3-2
J gene: TRBJ1-6
clone size: few
CDR3 length: 15
CDR3 DNA: TGTGCCAGCAGCCAAGATCAGGCCAGCTATTCACCCCTCCACTTT
CDR3 protein: CASSQDQASYSPLHF

D gene: .
V gene: TRBV19
J gene: TRBJ1-5
clone size: .
CDR3 length: 14
CDR3 DNA: TGTGCCAGTAGTATTATCCTACCGGATCAGCCCCAGCATTTT
CDR3 protein: CASSIILPDQPQHF

D gene: .
V gene: TRBV10-3
J gene: TRBJ2-7
clone size: .
CDR3 length: 14
CDR3 DNA: TGTGCCATCAGGGACAGCACTGAATCCTACGAGCAGTACTTC
CDR3 protein: CAIRDSTESYEQYF

D gene: .
V gene: TRBV21-1
J gene: TRBJ2-3
clone size: .
CDR3 length: 17
CDR3 DNA: TGTGCCAGCAGCGAGGGTTCCCGGGACAGAGGCACAGATACGCAGTATTTT
CDR3 protein: CASSEGSRDRGTDTQYF

D gene: .
V gene: TRBV7-2
J gene: TRBJ2-7
clone size: .
CDR3 length: 15
CDR3 DNA: TGTGCCAGCAGCTTAGCAGGGGGGACCCCCTACGAGCAGTACTTC
CDR3 protein: CASSLAGGTPYEQYF

D gene: TRBD2
V gene: TRBV7-7
J gene: TRBJ2-3
clone size: few
CDR3 length: 17
CDR3 DNA: TGTGCTAGCAGCCCTGATAGCGGGGGTACCCTCACAGATACGCAGTATTTT
CDR3 protein: CASSPDSGGTLTDTQYF

D gene: .
V gene: TRBV7-8
J gene: TRBJ1-5
clone size: .
CDR3 length: 13
CDR3 DNA: TGTGCCAGCAGCAGAAATAGCAATCAGCCCCAGCATTTT
CDR3 protein: CASSRNSNQPQHF

D gene: .
V gene: TRBV18
J gene: TRBJ2-7
clone size: .
CDR3 length: 15
CDR3 DNA: TGTGCCAGCTCACCACCTGACAGGCCCTCCTACGAGCAGTACTTC
CDR3 protein: CASSPPDRPSYEQYF

D gene: .
V gene: TRBV7-2
J gene: TRBJ2-1
clone size: .
CDR3 length: 18
CDR3 DNA: TGTGCCAGCAGCTTCTCCCCCCCGGTGCCCGGACCCAACAATGAGCAGTTCTTC
CDR3 protein: CASSFSPPVPGPNNEQFF

D gene: TRBD1
V gene: TRBV19
J gene: TRBJ2-1
clone size: few
CDR3 length: 17
CDR3 DNA: TGTGCCAGTAGTATAACATGGACAGGGGGGCCCTACAATGAGCAGTTCTTC
CDR3 protein: CASSITWTGGPYNEQFF

D gene: .
V gene: TRBV4-2
J gene: TRBJ2-2
clone size: .
CDR3 length: 16
CDR3 DNA: TGTGCCAGCAGCCAAGATGTGGCAGGGGCTAGCGGGGAGCTGTTTTTT
CDR3 protein: CASSQDVAGASGELFF

D gene: .
V gene: TRBV5-1
J gene: TRBJ2-5
clone size: .
CDR3 length: 13
CDR3 DNA: TGCGCCAGCAGCGGTACTAGACAAGAGACCCAGTACTTC
CDR3 protein: CASSGTRQETQYF

D gene: TRBD1
V gene: TRBV19
J gene: TRBJ2-3
clone size: .
CDR3 length: 16
CDR3 DNA: TGTGCCAGTAGTACACAGGGGATGGGGGGCACAGATACGCAGTATTTT
CDR3 protein: CASSTQGMGGTDTQYF

D gene: .
V gene: TRBV7-2
J gene: TRBJ2-7
clone size: .
CDR3 length: 14
CDR3 DNA: TGTGCCAGCAGCGCTAGACCGGGGTACTACGAGCAGTACTTC
CDR3 protein: CASSARPGYYEQYF

D gene: .
V gene: TRBV16
J gene: TRBJ1-3
clone size: .
CDR3 length: 17
CDR3 DNA: TGTGCCAGCAGCCAATCTCCCTCACAGCGCTCTGGAAACACCATATATTTT
CDR3 protein: CASSQSPSQRSGNTIYF

D gene: .
V gene: TRBV19
J gene: TRBJ1-1
clone size: .
CDR3 length: 16
CDR3 DNA: TGTGCCAGTGCTCCTTTGCAAGGTTCGGCAGTCACTGAAGCTTTCTTT
CDR3 protein: CASAPLQGSAVTEAFF

D gene: .
V gene: TRBV12-3/TRBV12-4
J gene: TRBJ1-3
clone size: .
CDR3 length: 13
CDR3 DNA: TGTGCCAGCAGGATGGCTGGGCTAGACACCATATATTTT
CDR3 protein: CASRMAGLDTIYF

D gene: TRBD1
V gene: TRBV5-5
J gene: TRBJ1-1
clone size: .
CDR3 length: 15
CDR3 DNA: TGTGCCAGTACGAGGACAGGGGAAGAACTCACTGAAGCTTTCTTT
CDR3 protein: CASTRTGEELTEAFF

D gene: .
V gene: TRBV30
J gene: TRBJ2-4
clone size: .
CDR3 length: 15
CDR3 DNA: TGTGCCTGGAGTGTAGACTCAGGGTCGATAAACATTCAGTACTTC
CDR3 protein: CAWSVDSGSINIQYF

D gene: TRBD2
V gene: TRBV7-2
J gene: TRBJ2-2
clone size: once
CDR3 length: 15
CDR3 DNA: TGTGCCAGCAGCTTAGCAGGGACTATCTCCGGGGAGCTGTTTTTT
CDR3 protein: CASSLAGTISGELFF

D gene: .
V gene: TRBV7-9
J gene: TRBJ1-1
clone size: .
CDR3 length: 14
CDR3 DNA: TGTGCCAGCAGTTTCCGGGCTTCGAACACTGAAGCTTTCTTT
CDR3 protein: CASSFRASNTEAFF

D gene: .
V gene: TRBV19
J gene: TRBJ1-5
clone size: .
CDR3 length: 14
CDR3 DNA: TGTGCCAGTAGTATAGGTTCCTGGAATCAGCCCCAGCATTTT
CDR3 protein: CASSIGSWNQPQHF

D gene: .
V gene: TRBV7-2
J gene: TRBJ2-5
clone size: .
CDR3 length: 13
CDR3 DNA: TGTGCCAGCAGCCGGACTATAGAAGAGACCCAGTACTTC
CDR3 protein: CASSRTIEETQYF

D gene: .
V gene: TRBV19
J gene: TRBJ2-6
clone size: .
CDR3 length: 10
CDR3 DNA: TGTGCCAGTAGTATCAGGGGAGAGACTTTC
CDR3 protein: CASSIRGETF

D gene: .
V gene: TRBV6-5
J gene: TRBJ2-1
clone size: .
CDR3 length: 11
CDR3 DNA: TGTGCCAGCAACTCCGGGACAGAGCAGTTCTTC
CDR3 protein: CASNSGTEQFF

D gene: .
V gene: TRBV27
J gene: TRBJ1-6
clone size: .
CDR3 length: 13
CDR3 DNA: TGTGCCAGCAAGCGCTCCTATAATTCACCCCTCCACTTT
CDR3 protein: CASKRSYNSPLHF

D gene: TRBD1
V gene: TRBV7-9
J gene: TRBJ2-3
clone size: .
CDR3 length: 17
CDR3 DNA: TGTGCCAGCAACCCGGGTGAGAGGACAGGGCGGGCAGATACGCAGTATTTT
CDR3 protein: CASNPGERTGRADTQYF

D gene: TRBD2
V gene: TRBV29-1
J gene: TRBJ2-1
clone size: .
CDR3 length: 16
CDR3 DNA: TGCAGCGTTGATGGGACTAGCGGGATTGCAACTAATGAGCAGTTCTTC
CDR3 protein: CSVDGTSGIATNEQFF

D gene: TRBD1
V gene: TRBV27
J gene: TRBJ1-4
clone size: .
CDR3 length: 15
CDR3 DNA: TGTGCCAGCAGTCTCCGACAGGGAGGTTGGGAAAAACTGTTTTTT
CDR3 protein: CASSLRQGGWEKLFF

D gene: TRBD1
V gene: TRBV9
J gene: TRBJ1-1
clone size: once
CDR3 length: 13
CDR3 DNA: TGTGCCAGCAGCGGACAGGGAAACACTGAAGCTTTCTTT
CDR3 protein: CASSGQGNTEAFF

D gene: TRBD1
V gene: TRBV4-1
J gene: TRBJ2-4
clone size: .
CDR3 length: 18
CDR3 DNA: TGCGCCAGCAGCCAAGATATCCGGGACAGGGGAGTCAAAAACATTCAGTACTTC
CDR3 protein: CASSQDIRDRGVKNIQYF

D gene: .
V gene: TRBV6-5
J gene: TRBJ2-7
clone size: .
CDR3 length: 13
CDR3 DNA: TGTGCCAGCAGCCACGAGGGGGGGTACGAGCAGTACTTC
CDR3 protein: CASSHEGGYEQYF

D gene: TRBD1
V gene: TRBV18
J gene: TRBJ2-3
clone size: .
CDR3 length: 15
CDR3 DNA: TGTGCCAGCTCACCGGCCGGGACAGTCACAGATACGCAGTATTTT
CDR3 protein: CASSPAGTVTDTQYF

D gene: .
V gene: TRBV3-1/TRBV3-2
J gene: TRBJ1-4
clone size: .
CDR3 length: 16
CDR3 DNA: TGTGCCAGCAGCCTACTGGGGGGGGGTAGAGGAGAAAAACTGTTTTTT
CDR3 protein: CASSLLGGGRGEKLFF

D gene: TRBD1
V gene: TRBV5-1
J gene: TRBJ2-7
clone size: .
CDR3 length: 13
CDR3 DNA: TGCGCCAGCAGCTTGGTGACAGGGGGCGAGCAGTACTTC
CDR3 protein: CASSLVTGGEQYF

D gene: .
V gene: TRBV7-8
J gene: TRBJ2-1
clone size: .
CDR3 length: 13
CDR3 DNA: TGTGCCAGCAGCACCCGACAGGCTGCTGAGCAGTTCTTC
CDR3 protein: CASSTRQAAEQFF

D gene: .
V gene: TRBV19
J gene: TRBJ1-1
clone size: .
CDR3 length: 13
CDR3 DNA: TGTGCCAGTAGTATTGCAGAGTACGGTAGCGCTTTCTTT
CDR3 protein: CASSIAEYGSAFF

D gene: TRBD2
V gene: TRBV5-1
J gene: TRBJ2-7
clone size: .
CDR3 length: 17
CDR3 DNA: TGCGCCAGCAGCTTGTTCAGGGCTAGCGGGAGGCTGGACGAGCAGTACTTC
CDR3 protein: CASSLFRASGRLDEQYF

D gene: .
V gene: TRBV6-2/TRBV6-3
J gene: TRBJ1-6
clone size: .
CDR3 length: 14
CDR3 DNA: TGTGCCAGCAGTTACCGGACATGGAATTCACCCCTCCACTTT
CDR3 protein: CASSYRTWNSPLHF

D gene: TRBD1
V gene: TRBV3-1/TRBV3-2
J gene: TRBJ2-7
clone size: .
CDR3 length: 15
CDR3 DNA: TGTGCCAGCAGCCAAGTCCCGGACAGGGGCCACGAGCAGTACTTC
CDR3 protein: CASSQVPDRGHEQYF

D gene: .
V gene: TRBV27
J gene: TRBJ1-4
clone size: .
CDR3 length: 16
CDR3 DNA: TGTGCCAGCAGTTCCGCCTTATACCCGGGTAATGAAAAACTGTTTTTT
CDR3 protein: CASSSALYPGNEKLFF

D gene: .
V gene: TRBV5-1
J gene: TRBJ1-2
clone size: .
CDR3 length: 16
CDR3 DNA: TGCGCCAGCAGCTCCAACGTAAGAGCAGGGAACTATGGCTACACCTTC
CDR3 protein: CASSSNVRAGNYGYTF

D gene: .
V gene: TRBV12-3/TRBV12-4
J gene: TRBJ1-1
clone size: .
CDR3 length: 11
CDR3 DNA: TGTGCCAGCAGCTCGGGGGGTAGAGCTTTCTTT
CDR3 protein: CASSSGGRAFF

D gene: .
V gene: TRBV13
J gene: TRBJ1-1
clone size: .
CDR3 length: 12
CDR3 DNA: TGTGCCAGCAGCACCGGGAACACTGAAGCTTTCTTT
CDR3 protein: CASSTGNTEAFF

D gene: .
V gene: TRBV2
J gene: TRBJ2-2
clone size: .
CDR3 length: 15
CDR3 DNA: TGTGCCAGCAGTGAAATGGGGCAGAACACCGGGGAGCTGTTTTTT
CDR3 protein: CASSEMGQNTGELFF

D gene: .
V gene: TRBV4-1
J gene: TRBJ1-2
clone size: .
CDR3 length: 17
CDR3 DNA: TGCGCCAGCAGCCAAGATGAAAGAGGGAACCTTAACTATGGCTACACCTTC
CDR3 protein: CASSQDERGNLNYGYTF

D gene: .
V gene: TRBV3-1/TRBV3-2
J gene: TRBJ2-5
clone size: once
CDR3 length: 12
CDR3 DNA: TGTGCCAGCAGCCAAGGTCCCCTGACCCAGTACTTC
CDR3 protein: CASSQGPLTQYF

D gene: TRBD1
V gene: TRBV25-1
J gene: TRBJ2-3
clone size: .
CDR3 length: 14
CDR3 DNA: TGTGCCAGCAGTGAATATGACAGGGCGGATACGCAGTATTTT
CDR3 protein: CASSEYDRADTQYF

D gene: .
V gene: TRBV5-1
J gene: TRBJ1-1
clone size: .
CDR3 length: 15
CDR3 DNA: TGCGCCAGCAGCTCCTGGGGTGGTTATGACACTGAAGCTTTCTTT
CDR3 protein: CASSSWGGYDTEAFF

D gene: TRBD1
V gene: TRBV9
J gene: TRBJ1-2
clone size: .
CDR3 length: 15
CDR3 DNA: TGTGCCAGCAGCCCTCGGGGGACAGGGAGCGGCGGCTACACCTTC
CDR3 protein: CASSPRGTGSGGYTF

D gene: .
V gene: TRBV10-3
J gene: TRBJ2-7
clone size: .
CDR3 length: 14
CDR3 DNA: TGTGCCATCAGTGAATGGCGGGACTCCTACGAGCAGTACTTC
CDR3 protein: CAISEWRDSYEQYF

D gene: .
V gene: TRBV25-1
J gene: TRBJ2-7
clone size: .
CDR3 length: 15
CDR3 DNA: TGTGCCAGCAGTGAATTGTCCAGTGCGGTCGGCGAGCAGTACTTC
CDR3 protein: CASSELSSAVGEQYF

D gene: .
V gene: TRBV7-8
J gene: TRBJ1-6
clone size: .
CDR3 length: 15
CDR3 DNA: TGTGCCAGCAGCTTAGCAAGCCAGTATAATTCACCCCTCCACTTT
CDR3 protein: CASSLASQYNSPLHF

D gene: TRBD1
V gene: TRBV10-3
J gene: TRBJ2-2
clone size: .
CDR3 length: 17
CDR3 DNA: TGTGCCATCAGTGATGACCTCAAGGACAGGGGGATCGGGGAGCTGTTTTTT
CDR3 protein: CAISDDLKDRGIGELFF